This TCR beta chain was profiled in a study of T cells in Graves' hyperthyroidism and ophthalmopathy. Study context: Peripheral blood was acquired at first diagnosis, ahead of any therapy whatsoever.

Graves' hyperthyroidism is called stable when ophthalmopathy does not progress within 18 months. Hyperthyroidism in the patients, aged 18 to 65, was newly diagnosed and under 2 months in duration. General study points: Most thyroid clonotypes that were expanded above 0.001 also turned up in blood.

Amplified TCR beta CDR3 regions came from RNA transcripts. Using the HTBI primer set, a first-round RT-PCR was run on the TCR CDR3. One entry per CDR3 protein results from TCRdb running MiXCR on the multiplex PCR reads. The repertoire holds 650,000 to 700,000 distinct CDR3 sequences, with approximately 15% as singletons. This clonotype showed up many times. As yet, its antigen is unknown. This TCR derives from a man aged 45-60 years with Graves' hyperthyroidism. The source material was blood.

As DNA, the CDR3 is TGTGCCAGCAGCGCCCCACGGCTAGCGGGAGGGGACACCGGGGAGCTGTTTTTT. Its protein is CASSAPRLAGGDTGELFF. The rearrangement uses TRBV9 and TRBJ2-2, with 12 positions matching TRBD2. The length of the CDR3 is 18 residues. J was trimmed by 3 bases and V by 3 bases; bases with no gene match: 9. The germline V gene has CDR1 SGDLS and CDR2 YYNGEE. The entire variable domain, with the rest obtained from reference TRBV9 and TRBJ2-2, is as follows: DSGVTQTPKHLITATGQRVTLRCSPRSGDLSVYWYQQSLDQGLQFLIQYYNGEERAKGNILERFSAQQFPDLHSELNLSSLELGDSALYFCASSAPRLAGGDTGELFFGEGSRLTVL.